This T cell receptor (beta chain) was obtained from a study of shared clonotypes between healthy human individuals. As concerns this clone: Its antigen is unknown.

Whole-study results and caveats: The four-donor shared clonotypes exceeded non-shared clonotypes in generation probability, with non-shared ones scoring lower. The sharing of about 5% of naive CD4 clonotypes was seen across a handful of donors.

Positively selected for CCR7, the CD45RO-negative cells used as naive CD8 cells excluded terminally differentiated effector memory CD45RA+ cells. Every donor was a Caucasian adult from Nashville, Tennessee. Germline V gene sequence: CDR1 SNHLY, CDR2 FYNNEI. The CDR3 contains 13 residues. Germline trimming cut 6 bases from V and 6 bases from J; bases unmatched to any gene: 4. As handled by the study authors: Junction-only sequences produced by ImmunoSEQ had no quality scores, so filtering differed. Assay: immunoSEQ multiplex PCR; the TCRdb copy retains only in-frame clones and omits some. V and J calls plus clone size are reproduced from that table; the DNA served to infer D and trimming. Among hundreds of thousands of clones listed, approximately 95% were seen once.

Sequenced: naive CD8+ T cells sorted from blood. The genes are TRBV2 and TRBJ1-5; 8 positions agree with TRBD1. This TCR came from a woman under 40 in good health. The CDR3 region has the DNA TGTGCCAGCAGCGGACAGGGAAGTCAGCCCCAGCATTTT. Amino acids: CASSGQGSQPQHF.